A single sample is the source of the 22 T cell receptor beta chains below, sequenced in a study of HIV-infected patients and healthy controls. The repertoire came from unfractionated whole blood and reflected all unsorted peripheral T cells. Reverse transcription used around 480 ng RNA and constant-region primers for alpha and beta. Using multiplexing indices, alpha and beta chain libraries were generated apart by chain-specific third strand synthesis. Using its own MiXCR run on the 5' RACE reads, TCRdb lists one record per CDR3 protein. The sample lists approximately 3,300 distinct CDR3 sequences, about 20% seen once, with about 28% in the top ten. The sample in question was blood, obtained before antiretroviral therapy. These receptors originate from an adult with HIV infection.

By proportion, this clonotype is medium-sized. The chain uses TRBV5-1 and TRBJ2-5; D could derive from TRBD1 or TRBD2 (5 bases each). The V end lost 0 bases, the J end lost 3 bases, and 9 bases lay between the germline ends. Germline V gene sequence: CDR1 SGHRS, CDR2 YFSETQ. This CDR3 has 14 residues. Written as DNA, the CDR3 is TGCGCCAGCAGCTTGGCAATGGGGGAAGAGACCCAGTACTTC. Its translation: CASSLAMGEETQYF.

This clonotype is categorized as medium-sized. The V and J genes are TRBV11-1 and TRBJ1-4; D is unresolved. This CDR3 region has 13 residues. The germline V gene encodes CDR1 SGHAT and CDR2 FQDESV (reference sequence). Trimming took off 5 bases at V and 8 bases at J, with 12 bases between the two ends. This chain's CDR3 is CASSEGSGEKLFF. CDR3 DNA sequence: TGTGCCAGCAGCGAAGGCAGCGGCGAAAAACTGTTTTTT.

CDR3 amino acids: CASSHRTGGGYTF. Written as DNA, the CDR3 is TGTGCCAGCAGCCACCGGACAGGGGGTGGCTACACCTTC. This rearrangement joins TRBV3-1 to TRBJ1-2, with 10 bases matching TRBD1. CDR3 length: 13 residues. The ends lost 3 bases at V and 7 bases at J; junction bases unmatched: 2. Germline assignment: CDR1 LGHDT and CDR2 YNNKEL (reference sequence).

In this sample, this clonotype is medium-sized (0.01 to 0.1%). This sequence joins TRBV3-1 and TRBJ1-1; the D gene is possibly TRBD1 (5 bases). This CDR3 spans 16 amino acids. Germline V lookup: CDR1 LGHDT, CDR2 YNNKEL (reference sequence). Trimming removed 1 base at V and 4 bases at J, with 16 bases between. CDR3 nucleotides: TGTGCCAGCAGCCAAGGGGCAGGGAGGAGGGGCACTGAAGCTTTCTTT. This encodes CASSQGAGRRGTEAFF.

The chain links TRBV27 to TRBJ1-4, with D possibly matching TRBD1 (5 bases). CDR3 length equals 16 residues. Germline V gene sequence: CDR1 MNHEY, CDR2 SMNVEV (reference sequence). Trimming removed 7 bases at V and 0 bases at J, with 15 bases between. This chain's CDR3 is CASTQTSGTTNEKLFF. The CDR3 nucleotides are TGTGCCAGCACCCAAACTTCAGGGACAACTAATGAAAAACTGTTTTTT.

The V call is TRBV7-9, the J call TRBJ2-7; D is ambiguous. CDR3 length equals 13 residues. CDR1 is SEHNR, CDR2 FQNEAQ, per germline (reference sequence). The V gene lost 6 bases and the J gene lost 1 base, with 10 bases spanning the gap. The CDR3 DNA follows: TGTGCCAGCAGAGTCGGTGAATCCTACGAGCAGTACTTC. Amino acid sequence: CASRVGESYEQYF.

This clonotype was counted between two and nine times. A read error may account for a junction end that differs from germline. The J gene is TRBJ2-7, the V gene TRBV4-2; 8 nucleotides line up with TRBD1. CDR3 length equals 13 residues. The germline gives CDR1 LGHNA, CDR2 YNFKEQ. The CDR3 DNA sequence: TGTGCCAGCAGCCAGGCTGACAGGGGATCTCTCTTATTC. Translating it yields CASSQADRGSLLF.

The V gene is TRBV14, the J gene TRBJ1-2, with 9 nucleotides matching TRBD1. CDR1 is SGHDN and CDR2 is FVKESK in the germline V gene. V was clipped by 0 bases and J by 2 bases; unmatched bases: 10. The CDR3 runs 18 residues. The CDR3 reads CASSQDPQGAWANYGYTF. In DNA form, the CDR3 reads TGTGCCAGCAGCCAAGACCCACAGGGGGCTTGGGCGAACTATGGCTACACCTTC.

By share, this clonotype ranks as medium-sized (0.01 to 0.1%). V is TRBV4-3 and J is TRBJ2-7, with TRBD1 as a possible D gene (6 bases). CDR1 LGHNA and CDR2 YSLEER come from the germline V gene. The V end was cut by 1 base, the J end by 1 base, with 11 bases between. CDR3 length: 15 residues. The CDR3 bases are TGCGCCAGCAGCCAAGGCACGACAGGATCCTACGAGCAGTACTTC. Its translation is CASSQGTTGSYEQYF.

By sample fraction, this clonotype is medium-sized. The chain employs TRBV27 and TRBJ2-5, with a tentative D call TRBD2 (5 bases). Trimming cost V 2 bases and J 5 bases, with 12 bases left between them. The length of the CDR3 is 14 residues. Looked up from germline, CDR1 is MNHEY and CDR2 is SMNVEV (reference sequence). This CDR3 is CASSLAGTRETQYF. CDR3 sequence (DNA): TGTGCCAGCAGTTTAGCGGGCACCAGGGAGACCCAGTACTTC.

This clonotype is medium-sized (0.01 to 0.1%) within its sample. CDR3 region: CASSYNTDTQYF. For the CDR3, the DNA is TGTGCCAGCAGTTACAACACAGATACGCAGTATTTT. This sequence joins TRBV27 and TRBJ2-3; D unresolved. The CDR3 length is 12 residues. Germline values: CDR1 MNHEY, CDR2 SMNVEV (reference sequence). V was clipped by 4 bases and J by 2 bases, with 4 bases between them.

This clonotype was observed a few times. The chain couples TRBV27 to TRBJ1-5, with TRBD1 matching over 8 bases. Germline CDR1 reads MNHEY; CDR2 reads SMNVEV (reference sequence). The CDR3 covers 15 residues. V was clipped by 5 bases and J by 5 bases; unmatched bases: 8. CDR3 protein: CASSPRTGMDQPQHF. DNA of the CDR3: TGTGCCAGCAGTCCACGGACAGGGATGGATCAGCCCCAGCATTTT.

By share of the sample, this clonotype is medium-sized (0.01 to 0.1%). The chain links TRBV7-9 to TRBJ1-2; 7 bases agree with TRBD1. Looked up from germline, CDR1 is SEHNR and CDR2 is FQNEAQ (reference sequence). The ends lost 5 bases at V and 5 bases at J; junction bases unmatched: 8. The CDR3 spans 14 residues. DNA for the CDR3: TGTGCCAGCAGCCTCTCGGGACAGTCTTATGGCTACACCTTC. Its protein product is CASSLSGQSYGYTF. Complete variable domain (other parts from reference TRBV7-9 and TRBJ1-2): DTGVSQNPRHKITKRGQNVTFRCDPISEHNRLYWYRQTLGQGPEFLTYFQNEAQLEKSRLLSDRFSAERPKGSFSTLEIQRTEQGDSAMYLCASSLSGQSYGYTFGSGTRLTVV.

The chain is built from TRBV13 and TRBJ2-3; D is uncertain. V lost 5 bases, J lost 5 bases, and 20 bases lay in between. CDR1 is PRHDT and CDR2 is FYEKMQ in the germline V gene (reference sequence). The CDR3 has 16 residues. The CDR3 DNA sequence: TGTGCCAGCAGCCCATCCTCCGACCGAAACATAGATACGCAGTATTTT. Translating gives CASSPSSDRNIDTQYF. The variable domain in full, completed from reference TRBV13 and TRBJ2-3, reads AAGVIQSPRHLIKEKRETATLKCYPIPRHDTVYWYQQGPGQDPQFLISFYEKMQSDKGSIPDRFSAQQFSDYHSELNMSSLELGDSALYFCASSPSSDRNIDTQYFGPGTRLTVL.

This clonotype has only a few counts. The chain uses TRBV9 and TRBJ1-2, with 11 bases aligning to TRBD1. The V gene end was trimmed by 4 bases and the J gene end by 7 bases; junction bases not matched to a gene: 15. Germline lookup yields CDR1 SGDLS and CDR2 YYNGEE. This CDR3 comprises 17 residues. CDR3 loop: CASSSPSGQGGIFGYTF. DNA of the CDR3: TGTGCCAGCAGCTCCCCTTCGGGACAGGGGGGTATATTTGGCTACACCTTC.

This sequence joins TRBV4-1 and TRBJ1-1, with 7 bases matching TRBD1. The CDR3 sequence is 14 residues long. Germline V CDR1 and CDR2: MGHRA, YSYEKL. The junction had 2 bases not matched to a gene; V was cut back by 4 bases and J by 0 bases. Here the CDR3 reads CASSPGQLNTEAFF. CDR3 coding DNA: TGCGCCAGCAGCCCGGGACAGCTGAACACTGAAGCTTTCTTT.

By share of the sample, this clonotype is medium-sized. The chain is built from TRBV7-9 and TRBJ2-3, with 11 bases lining up with TRBD2. This CDR3 contains 17 residues. Trimming cost V 4 bases and J 2 bases; bases outside gene matches: 8. Germline lookup yields CDR1 SEHNR and CDR2 FQNEAQ (reference sequence). The CDR3 DNA reads as TGTGCCAGCAGCTCAAAACGACTAGCGGGGACCACAGATACGCAGTATTTT. As protein: CASSSKRLAGTTDTQYF.

By sample fraction, this clonotype is medium-sized. V and J are TRBV2 and TRBJ2-1, with TRBD2 matching 7 bases. The trim removed 8 bases at V and 3 bases at J, leaving 1 base unmatched. The V gene's germline CDR1 is SNHLY and CDR2 FYNNEI. There are 12 residues in the CDR3. CDR3 in amino acids: CASGRDYNEQFF. DNA for the CDR3: TGTGCCAGCGGGAGGGACTACAATGAGCAGTTCTTC.

Concerning this clonotype: A much more abundant neighbour one base away suggests this may be a read error. The rearrangement links TRBV19 to TRBJ2-1; D is possibly TRBD2 (5 bases). Germline V CDR1 and CDR2: LNHDA, SQIVND (reference sequence). The CDR3 sequence is 15 residues long. CDR3 DNA: TGTGCCAGTAGTATAGACGGAGGCCGCTACAATGAGCAGTTATTC. Translated: CASSIDGGRYNEQLF. The full variable domain, rest sourced from reference TRBV19 and TRBJ2-1, is DGGITQSPKYLFRKEGQNVTLSCEQNLNHDAMYWYRQDPGQGLRLIYYSQIVNDFQKGDIAEGYSVSREKKESFPLTVTSAQKNPTAFYLCASSIDGGRYNEQLFGPGTRLTVL.

As concerns this clonotype: A much larger clone lies one base from this, so it may be a read error. The chain combines TRBV4-3 with TRBJ2-5; 12 bases map to TRBD2. This CDR3 is 18 amino acids long. The V and J ends lost 0 bases and 6 bases, in that order; junction bases with no gene match: 11. Germline V gene sequence: CDR1 LGHNA, CDR2 YSLEER. The CDR3 here is CASSQDLLAGGMQQTQYF. The DNA for the CDR3 is TGCGCCAGCAGCCAAGATTTACTAGCGGGGGGTATGCAACAGACCCAGTACTTC.

This clonotype was counted only a few times. V and J are TRBV7-9 and TRBJ1-2; D ambiguous. The germline CDR1 and CDR2 sequences are SEHNR and FQNEAQ (reference sequence). With 3 bases removed from V and 3 bases from J, the gap between germline ends came to 11 bases. This CDR3 is built from 14 residues. The CDR3 region is CASSFTPDDYGYTF. DNA for the CDR3: TGTGCCAGCAGCTTTACCCCTGACGACTATGGCTACACCTTC. Looking up the rest from reference TRBV7-9 and TRBJ1-2 gives the full variable domain: DTGVSQNPRHKITKRGQNVTFRCDPISEHNRLYWYRQTLGQGPEFLTYFQNEAQLEKSRLLSDRFSAERPKGSFSTLEIQRTEQGDSAMYLCASSFTPDDYGYTFGSGTRLTVV.

This clonotype was observed a handful of times. V gene TRBV6-5 combines with J gene TRBJ2-7, with 8 bases identical to TRBD1. The CDR3 is 19 amino acids. Germline-derived CDR1 and CDR2 are MNHEY and SVGAGI. After removal of 2 bases from V and 4 bases from J, the junction contained 19 bases not matched to a gene. CDR3 sequence (DNA): TGTGCCAGCAGTTACACCTCAGGGGGCGCGGTTAGCCTCCCTTACGAGCAGTACTTC. Residues: CASSYTSGGAVSLPYEQYF.